Reported below is one T cell receptor beta chain. Its antigen is not known. Germline CDR1 is LGHNT and CDR2 is FRNRAP. The CDR3 totals 16 residues. J gave up 1 base and V 0 bases, and 2 bases lay outside the gene matches. Here immunoSEQ multiplex PCR was the method, and the copy in TCRdb shows in-frame clones only, minus some. The table records tens of thousands of clones, roughly 91% of them present only once. The sample originates from a study of graft-versus-host responses after intestinal transplantation. Study as a whole: Every recipient had anti-thymocyte globulin induction and three to four years of tacrolimus plus steroids.

The source was unstimulated CD4+ T cells sorted from spleen or lymph node cells, collected before intestinal transplant. The chain employs TRBV12-5 and TRBJ2-5, with 10 positions matching TRBD2. The TCR sequence derives from a human donor who received an intestinal transplant. CDR3 nucleotides: TGTGCTAGTGGTTTGGTACTAGCGGGACGCCAAGAGACCCAGTACTTC. This codes for CASGLVLAGRQETQYF.